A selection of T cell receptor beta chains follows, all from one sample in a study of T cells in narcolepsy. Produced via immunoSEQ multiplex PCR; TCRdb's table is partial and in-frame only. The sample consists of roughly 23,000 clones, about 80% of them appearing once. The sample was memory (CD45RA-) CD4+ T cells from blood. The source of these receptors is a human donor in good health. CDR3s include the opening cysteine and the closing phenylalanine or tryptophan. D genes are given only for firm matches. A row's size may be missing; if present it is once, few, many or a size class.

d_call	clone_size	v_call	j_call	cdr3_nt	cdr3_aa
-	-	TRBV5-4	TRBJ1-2	TGTGCCAGCAGCCCCGCTACAGGGCCGAGGTATGGCTACACCTTC	CASSPATGPRYGYTF
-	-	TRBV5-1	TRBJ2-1	TGCGCCAGCAGCTCGGGACTCGAAACCTACAATGAGCAGTTCTTC	CASSSGLETYNEQFF
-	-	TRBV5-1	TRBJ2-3	TGCGCCAGCACGGGATTTGGGGGGGGGCCCACAGATACGCAGTATTTT	CASTGFGGGPTDTQYF
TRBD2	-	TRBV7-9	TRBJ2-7	TGTGCCAGCAGCTTTAGCGGGGGGAATTACGAGCAGTACTTC	CASSFSGGNYEQYF
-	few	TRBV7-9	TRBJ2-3	TGTGCCAGCAGCGCCTACAGGGGTTGGGAGGGCACAGATACGCAGTATTTT	CASSAYRGWEGTDTQYF
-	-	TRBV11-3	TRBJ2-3	TGTGCCAGCAGCCCGCCCCAAAGTCCAGATACGCAGTATTTT	CASSPPQSPDTQYF
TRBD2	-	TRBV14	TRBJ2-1	TGTGCCAGCAGCCCAAGCGGGGGGGCCGGCAATGAGCAGTTCTTC	CASSPSGGAGNEQFF
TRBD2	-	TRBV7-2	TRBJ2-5	TGTGCCAGCAGCTTAAAGTGGCCGCGGGGGCAAGAGACCCAGTACTTC	CASSLKWPRGQETQYF
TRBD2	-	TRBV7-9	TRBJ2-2	TGTGCCAGCAGCTTGGGGACTAGCGGAGACACCGGGGAGCTGTTTTTT	CASSLGTSGDTGELFF
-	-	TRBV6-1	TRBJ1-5	TGTGCCAGCAGTTCTCAGGGGTCGCATCAGCCCCAGCATTTT	CASSSQGSHQPQHF
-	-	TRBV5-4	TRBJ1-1	TGTGCCAGCAGCTTAAGGGTGGACACTGAAGCTTTCTTT	CASSLRVDTEAFF
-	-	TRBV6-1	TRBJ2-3	TGTGCCAGCAGTGACCTGGACAGCACAGATACGCAGTATTTT	CASSDLDSTDTQYF
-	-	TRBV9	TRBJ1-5	TGTGCCAGCAGCCCAGGGGTTTACGATCAGCCCCAGCATTTT	CASSPGVYDQPQHF
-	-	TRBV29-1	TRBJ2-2	TGCAGCGCAACGACTAGGACGAACACCGGGGAGCTGTTTTTT	CSATTRTNTGELFF
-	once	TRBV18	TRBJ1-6	TGTGCCAGCTCACCACTAGAACAGGGTACTTCACCCCTCCACTTT	CASSPLEQGTSPLHF
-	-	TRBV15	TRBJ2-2	TGTGCCACCAGCAACCCCGGGGGCCGCCCCTACACCGGGGAGCTGTTTTTT	CATSNPGGRPYTGELFF
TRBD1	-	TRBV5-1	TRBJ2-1	TGCGCCAGCAGCTTGTTTTCAGGACAGGGGGTCAGAGAGCAGTTCTTC	CASSLFSGQGVREQFF
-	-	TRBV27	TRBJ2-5	TGTGCCAGCAGTTTTGCCCAGGGATTAGGGGAGACCCAGTACTTC	CASSFAQGLGETQYF
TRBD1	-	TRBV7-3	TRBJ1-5	TGTGCCAGCAGCTCACGGCCACAGGGGGAATATAGCAATCAGCCCCAGCATTTT	CASSSRPQGEYSNQPQHF
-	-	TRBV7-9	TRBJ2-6	TGTGCCAGCAGCTCCCCCGGCTCTGGGGCCAACGTCCTGACTTTC	CASSSPGSGANVLTF
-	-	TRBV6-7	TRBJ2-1	TGTGCCAGCAGACGGGCGAGGGATTTCTCCTACAATGAGCAGTTCTTC	CASRRARDFSYNEQFF
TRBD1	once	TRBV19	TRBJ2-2	TGTGCCAGTAGCCGGGACAGAACGGGGGAGCTGTTTTTT	CASSRDRTGELFF
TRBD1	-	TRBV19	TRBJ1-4	TGTGCCAGTCGCTCACCCTCCGGGACAGGGTGGGAGGCCAATGAAAAACTGTTTTTT	CASRSPSGTGWEANEKLFF
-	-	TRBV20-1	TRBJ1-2	TGCAGTGTGGGGGGCGATCATGGCTACACCTTC	CSVGGDHGYTF
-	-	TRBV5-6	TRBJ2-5	TGTGCCAGCAGGAGTCGGGGATCCGAGACCCAGTACTTC	CASRSRGSETQYF
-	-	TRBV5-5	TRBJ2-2	TGTGCCAGCAACTCGGGGTTTGGCTCCGGGGAGCTGTTTTTT	CASNSGFGSGELFF
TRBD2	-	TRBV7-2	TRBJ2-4	TGTGCCAGCAGCTTAGGTTCGACTAGCGGGGGGGCTGACATTCAGTACTTC	CASSLGSTSGGADIQYF
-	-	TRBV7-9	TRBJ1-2	TGTGCCAGCCGGACGGGCTATGGCTACACCTTC	CASRTGYGYTF
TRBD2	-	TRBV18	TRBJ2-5	TGTGCCAGCTCACCCCGACTTGCCGGGGGGGAAGAGACCCAGTACTTC	CASSPRLAGGEETQYF
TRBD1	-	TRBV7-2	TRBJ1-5	TGTGCCAGCAGCTTAACGGCCACAGGGGGCAATCAGCCCCAGCATTTT	CASSLTATGGNQPQHF
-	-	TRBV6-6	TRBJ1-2	TGTGCCAGCCATCCCCCGGGTCTGGGCTATGGCTACACCTTC	CASHPPGLGYGYTF
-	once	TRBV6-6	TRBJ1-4	TGTGCCAGCAGTTACTCGGGCCGTGATGGTGAAAAACTGTTTTTT	CASSYSGRDGEKLFF
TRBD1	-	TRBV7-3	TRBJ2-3	TGTGCCAGCAGCTTAACGCCGGGACAGCCGGATACGCAGTATTTT	CASSLTPGQPDTQYF
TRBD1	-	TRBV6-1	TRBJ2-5	TGTGCCAGCAGTGAACGGGCAGGGGGCTCGGAGACCCAGTACTTC	CASSERAGGSETQYF
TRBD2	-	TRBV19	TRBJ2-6	TGTGCCAGTAGTACGGGGGGGACTGGGGCCAACGTCCTGACTTTC	CASSTGGTGANVLTF
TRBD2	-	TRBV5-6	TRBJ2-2	TGTGCCAGCAGCTTACGGACTAGAAGGACGACTGGGGAGCTGTTTTTT	CASSLRTRRTTGELFF
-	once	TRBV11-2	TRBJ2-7	TGTGCCAGCAGCCCCCGCGGAGGCGGGGCCTCCTACGAGCAGTACTTC	CASSPRGGGASYEQYF
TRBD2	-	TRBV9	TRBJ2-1	TGTGCCAGCAGCGTAATTCCAGCGGGGGGGAGCTCCTACAATGAGCAGTTCTTC	CASSVIPAGGSSYNEQFF
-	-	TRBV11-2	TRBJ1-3	TGTGCCAGCAGATTGGGACGGAGCTCTGGAAACACCATATATTTT	CASRLGRSSGNTIYF
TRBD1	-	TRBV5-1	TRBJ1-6	TGCGCCAGCAGCTTGGAAGGACAGGGGTTTAATTCACCCCTCCACTTT	CASSLEGQGFNSPLHF